The 8 T cell receptor beta chains below all came from one sample that was sequenced in a study of T cell responses to AZD1222 COVID-19 vaccine. Sequencing was performed with immunoSEQ multiplex PCR; in TCRdb, only in-frame clones are kept and a portion is missing. The sample gives about 100,000 clones, 65% to 90% of which show up once; 6.3% is in the top ten. The starting material was peripheral blood, obtained on day 0 of AZD1222 vaccination. Source of these receptors: an adult in good health.

V and J are TRBV30 and TRBJ1-6, with D possibly TRBD1 on 5 matching bases. The CDR3 has 16 amino acids. In germline, CDR1 is GTSNPN, CDR2 SVGIG (reference sequence). V lost 5 bases and J 4 bases, leaving 18 bases between the germline ends. The CDR3 reads CAWGPGGALYNSPLHF. CDR3 nucleotide sequence: TGTGCCTGGGGCCCGGGGGGAGCCTTATATAATTCACCCCTCCACTTT.

The chain carries TRBV5-4 and TRBJ1-1; D might be TRBD1 (6 bases). Germline CDR1 is SGHNT and CDR2 is YYREEE (reference sequence). Trimming cost V 1 base and J 0 bases, with 7 bases left between them. The CDR3 covers 14 residues. Here the CDR3 reads CASSLRDMNTEAFF. The CDR3 DNA reads as TGTGCCAGCAGCTTGAGGGACATGAACACTGAAGCTTTCTTT.

The chain couples TRBV4-1 to TRBJ2-7, with TRBD1 matching 7 bases. CDR1 is MGHRA, CDR2 YSYEKL, per germline. V gave up 4 bases and J gave up 3 bases; unmatched junction bases: 6. The CDR3 length is 14 residues. In DNA, the CDR3 is TGCGCCAGCAGCCCCAGGGACAGCTACTACGAGCAGTACTTC. This gives the protein CASSPRDSYYEQYF.

This chain's CDR3 is CASSAFGLASSYEQYF. The CDR3 nucleotides read TGCGCCAGCAGCGCCTTCGGGCTAGCGAGCTCCTACGAGCAGTACTTC. The chain is built from TRBV5-1 and TRBJ2-7; perhaps TRBD2 as D (6 bases). Germline CDR1 is SGHRS and CDR2 is YFSETQ. This CDR3 contains 16 residues. Trimming removed 4 bases from V and 0 bases from J, with 17 bases in between.

The chain is built from TRBV5-4 and TRBJ2-5; possible D gene TRBD1, 6 bases. The V gene lost 1 base and the J gene lost 4 bases, with 11 bases spanning the gap. Germline V gene data show CDR1 as SGHNT and CDR2 as YYREEE (reference sequence). CDR3 length: 14 residues. In DNA form, the CDR3 reads TGTGCCAGCAGCTTGTATGGCAGGGGAGAGACCCAGTACTTC. It yields the protein CASSLYGRGETQYF. The complete variable domain, with remaining parts taken from reference TRBV5-4 and TRBJ2-5, reads ETGVTQSPTHLIKTRGQQVTLRCSSQSGHNTVSWYQQALGQGPQFIFQYYREEENGRGNFPPRFSGLQFPNYSSELNVNALELDDSALYLCASSLYGRGETQYFGPGTRLLVL.

This sequence joins TRBV12-3 or TRBV12-4 and TRBJ1-1, with a possible D match to TRBD1 (5 bases). V shed 6 bases and J shed 6 bases, with 14 bases lying between them. This CDR3 is built from 13 residues. DNA for the CDR3: TGTGCCAGCAGCCCCACAGACAGTTCTGAAGCTTTCTTT. It specifies CASSPTDSSEAFF.

This rearrangement joins TRBV5-1 to TRBJ2-1; D unresolved. The CDR3 covers 15 residues. CDR1 is SGHRS, CDR2 YFSETQ, per germline. Trimming cost V 4 bases and J 0 bases, with 11 bases left between them. As DNA, the CDR3 is TGCGCCAGCAGCGAAACTTCTAGCTCCTACAATGAGCAGTTCTTC. This encodes CASSETSSSYNEQFF.

The chain links TRBV29-1 to TRBJ1-2, with TRBD1 as a possible D gene (5 bases). The CDR3 has 12 residues. Germline V lookup: CDR1 SQVTM, CDR2 ANQGSEA. Trimming shortened V by 2 bases and J by 6 bases, and 10 bases separated the two germline ends. The CDR3 nucleotides are TGCAGCGTTGAAAAGGGGCGCAATGGCTACACCTTC. Translation: CSVEKGRNGYTF.